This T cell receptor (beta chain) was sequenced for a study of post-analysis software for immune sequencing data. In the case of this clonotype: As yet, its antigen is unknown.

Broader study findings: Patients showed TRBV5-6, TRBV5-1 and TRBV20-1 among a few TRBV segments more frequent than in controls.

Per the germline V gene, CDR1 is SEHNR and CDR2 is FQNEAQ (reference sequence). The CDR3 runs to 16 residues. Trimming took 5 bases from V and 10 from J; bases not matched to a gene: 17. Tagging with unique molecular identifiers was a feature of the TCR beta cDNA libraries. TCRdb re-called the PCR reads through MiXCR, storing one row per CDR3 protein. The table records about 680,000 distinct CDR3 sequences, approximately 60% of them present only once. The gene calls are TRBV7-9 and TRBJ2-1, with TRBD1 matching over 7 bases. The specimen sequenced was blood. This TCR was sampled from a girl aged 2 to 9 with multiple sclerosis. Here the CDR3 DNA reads TGTGCCAGCAGCCTAAGGGGGCAGCAGAACCAGGGGGAGCAGTTCTTC. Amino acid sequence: CASSLRGQQNQGEQFF. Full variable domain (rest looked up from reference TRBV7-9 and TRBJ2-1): DTGVSQNPRHKITKRGQNVTFRCDPISEHNRLYWYRQTLGQGPEFLTYFQNEAQLEKSRLLSDRFSAERPKGSFSTLEIQRTEQGDSAMYLCASSLRGQQNQGEQFFGPGTRLTVL.